The T cell receptor beta chain described here comes from a study of blood T cell repertoires in COVID-19. The overall study: Samples came from the United States, Italy and Spain, spanning acute and convalescent COVID-19. The cDNA or gDNA used as material had been derived from T cells, B-cell-depleted T cells, or PBMCs.

This clone was seen just once. The study drew participants aged about 18 to 89 years from approximately 25 US areas. Before being deemed recovered, Cohort 3 donors had two negative PCRs, clearance, or symptom resolution. The repertoire was sequenced with immunoSEQ multiplex PCR; TCRdb's copy has only in-frame clones and lacks some. The data show 200,000 to 300,000 clones, 70% to 90% seen once. This CDR3 is built from 11 residues. The germline gives CDR1 SNHLY, CDR2 FYNNEI. Between the trimmed V and J ends, which lost 5 bases and 4 bases, there was a span of 3 bases. The chain couples TRBV2 to TRBJ2-1; D is unresolved. This receptor was taken from a man between 40 and 49 years old who had recovered from COVID-19. Sequencing was performed on PBMCs or T cells enriched from blood (not recorded which). The CDR3 nucleotides read TGTGCCAGCAGTCCGTACAATGAGCAGTTCTTC. This translates into CASSPYNEQFF.